Listed below are T cell receptor beta chains from one sample, sequenced in a study of vaccination and CD4 T cells after COVID-19. TCRdb independently ran MiXCR on the PCR reads; one entry per CDR3 protein. In the table there are some 20,000 distinct CDR3 sequences, around 60% of which are singletons. This material consisted of CD4+ T cells from blood, taken before SARS-CoV-2 vaccination. These receptors were taken from a human donor who had recovered from COVID-19. Each CDR3 is given with its conserved first and last residue. The D gene is left open where the match is weak. The listing skips clone size in some rows; elsewhere it reads once, few, many or a size class.

D gene | clone size | J gene | V gene | CDR3 protein | CDR3 DNA
NA | few | TRBJ1-2 | TRBV7-3 | CASSLRDGNGYTF | TGTGCCAGCAGCTTAAGGGACGGAAATGGCTACACCTTC
NA | once | TRBJ2-7 | TRBV12-3/TRBV12-4 | CASSSQTLYEQYF | TGTGCCAGCAGTTCCCAGACCCTCTACGAGCAGTACTTC
NA | NA | TRBJ1-6 | TRBV10-2 | CASSGRGDSPLHF | TGCGCCAGCAGTGGGAGGGGGGATTCACCCCTCCACTTT
NA | few | TRBJ2-7 | TRBV7-2 | CASSPLSSSYEQYF | TGTGCCAGCAGCCCCTTGAGTTCCTCCTACGAGCAGTACTTC
TRBD1 | NA | TRBJ2-7 | TRBV5-1 | CASSRDRGIYEQYF | TGCGCCAGCTCTCGGGACAGGGGGATTTACGAGCAGTACTTC
TRBD2 | NA | TRBJ2-3 | TRBV7-2 | CASSPRTSGRGTDTQYF | TGTGCCAGCAGCCCACGGACTAGCGGGAGGGGTACAGATACGCAGTATTTT
TRBD1 | few | TRBJ1-2 | TRBV2 | CASTPDRGNYGYTF | TGTGCCAGCACCCCGGACAGGGGGAACTATGGCTACACCTTC
NA | few | TRBJ1-3 | TRBV6-1 | CASSEDGRLSGNTIYF | TGTGCCAGCAGTGAAGACGGACGGCTCTCTGGAAACACCATATATTTT
NA | NA | TRBJ1-1 | TRBV5-4 | CASSWAGVNTEAFF | TGTGCCAGCAGCTGGGCGGGCGTGAACACTGAAGCTTTCTTT
NA | NA | TRBJ2-5 | TRBV28 | CASSARFVVETQYF | TGTGCCAGCAGCGCTAGGTTTGTTGTAGAGACCCAGTACTTC
TRBD1 | NA | TRBJ2-6 | TRBV24-1 | CATGSGGWDPSGANVLTF | TGTGCCACCGGATCAGGGGGCTGGGACCCCTCTGGGGCCAACGTCCTGACTTTC
NA | NA | TRBJ2-3 | TRBV21-1 | CASSKEGAGSPDTQYF | TGTGCCAGCAGCAAAGAGGGTGCAGGGTCCCCAGATACGCAGTATTTT
TRBD1 | NA | TRBJ1-1 | TRBV15 | CATSRGQGMNTEAFF | TGTGCCACCAGCAGAGGACAGGGGATGAACACTGAAGCTTTCTTT
NA | few | TRBJ2-1 | TRBV6-1 | CASSLENEQFF | TGTGCCAGCAGCCTGGAGAATGAGCAGTTCTTC
NA | few | TRBJ2-7 | TRBV20-1 | CSARDVGASSYEQYF | TGCAGTGCTAGAGATGTCGGGGCCTCCTCCTACGAGCAGTACTTC
NA | few | TRBJ1-1 | TRBV6-1 | CASTAGARVQNTEAFF | TGTGCCAGCACCGCCGGGGCGCGGGTACAGAACACTGAAGCTTTCTTT
NA | few | TRBJ1-5 | TRBV27 | CASRVTGYSNQPQHF | TGTGCCAGCAGGGTGACAGGTTATAGCAATCAGCCCCAGCATTTT
TRBD1 | NA | TRBJ1-5 | TRBV28 | CASSINLIRGQKGQHF | TGTGCCAGCAGTATAAACCTGATCCGGGGACAGAAAGGCCAGCATTTT
NA | NA | TRBJ2-3 | TRBV27 | CASSAASTDTQYF | TGTGCCAGCAGCGCGGCCAGCACAGATACGCAGTATTTT
NA | NA | TRBJ1-2 | TRBV20-1 | CSARDPSGYGYTF | TGCAGTGCTAGAGATCCATCAGGCTATGGCTACACCTTC
NA | NA | TRBJ1-5 | TRBV28 | CASSPLNQPQHF | TGTGCCAGCAGTCCCCTCAATCAGCCCCAGCATTTT
NA | few | TRBJ1-1 | TRBV19 | CASSFRQNTEAFF | TGTGCCAGTAGTTTCCGACAGAACACTGAAGCTTTCTTT
TRBD1 | few | TRBJ2-7 | TRBV28 | CASGRQGLAYEQYF | TGTGCCAGCGGACGACAGGGGCTAGCCTACGAGCAGTACTTC
NA | NA | TRBJ1-6 | TRBV30 | CAWNQGSYNSPLHF | TGTGCCTGGAACCAGGGCTCCTATAATTCACCCCTCCACTTT
NA | few | TRBJ1-1 | TRBV20-1 | CSASPAQNTEAFF | TGCAGTGCTAGTCCGGCCCAGAACACTGAAGCTTTCTTT